The 18 T cell receptor beta chains listed next were all sequenced from one sample in a study of OX40 agonist ivuxolimab in advanced cancers. Assay used: immunoSEQ multiplex PCR; TCRdb lists only in-frame clones, some missing. The table shows about 52,000 clones, with over 80% occurring only once. This specimen was CD4+ or CD8+ T cells sorted from blood, taken in a trial of the OX40 agonist ivuxolimab. Every receptor here comes from an adult with an advanced solid tumor such as melanoma, head and neck, liver or kidney cancer.

This clone was seen a single time. V gene TRBV19 combines with J gene TRBJ2-1; D uncertain. The CDR3 runs 15 residues. The germline V gene has CDR1 LNHDA and CDR2 SQIVND (reference sequence). The germline V and J ends were trimmed by 4 bases and 7 bases, with 17 bases remaining between them. The CDR3 DNA reads TGTGCCAGTAGTACCCTTGGACCTATGGGGAATGAGCAGTTCTTC. It is translated as CASSTLGPMGNEQFF.

The gene calls are TRBV27 and TRBJ1-5; a weak D match, TRBD1 (5 bases). There are 14 residues in the CDR3. Trimming shortened V by 5 bases and J by 6 bases, and 14 bases separated the two germline ends. Per the germline V gene, CDR1 is MNHEY and CDR2 is SMNVEV (reference sequence). CDR3 coding DNA: TGTGCCAGCAGTCTGTTGTCGGGGGTTCAGCCCCAGCATTTT. Amino acid sequence: CASSLLSGVQPQHF.

The rearrangement uses TRBV27 and TRBJ1-2; 8 positions match TRBD1. From germline, CDR1 is MNHEY and CDR2 SMNVEV (reference sequence). J gave up 7 bases and V 1 base, and 11 bases lay outside the gene matches. The length of the CDR3 is 16 residues. The CDR3 region is CASSLFPSGQGGGYTF. The CDR3 DNA reads as TGTGCCAGCAGTTTATTCCCTTCCGGACAGGGTGGTGGCTACACCTTC.

The chain is built from TRBV9 and TRBJ2-5, with 9 bases that match TRBD2. V lost 4 bases, J lost 4 bases, and 11 bases stayed unmatched. The germline V gene has CDR1 SGDLS and CDR2 YYNGEE. The CDR3 loop spans 16 amino acids. In DNA, the CDR3 is TGTGCCAGCAGCTTATCTAGCGGGGAAGGTTCAGAGACCCAGTACTTC. This translates into CASSLSSGEGSETQYF.

V gene TRBV4-2 combines with J gene TRBJ2-1; TRBD2 matches 8 bases. Germline-derived CDR1 and CDR2 are LGHNA and YNFKEQ. The trim removed 4 bases at V and 9 bases at J, leaving 17 bases unmatched. The CDR3 is made up of 17 amino acids. CDR3 region: CASSPGRREGRMGEQFF. Here the CDR3 DNA reads TGTGCCAGCAGCCCCGGACGACGGGAGGGCCGTATGGGTGAGCAGTTCTTC.

The chain employs TRBV13 and TRBJ1-2; TRBD1 aligns across 10 bases. This CDR3 region has 18 residues. The germline V gene encodes CDR1 PRHDT and CDR2 FYEKMQ (reference sequence). V shed 2 bases and J 6 bases; nucleotides not matched to a gene: 15. The CDR3 nucleotides are TGTGCCAGCAGCTTACCCCCGGGTTGGGGACAGGGGAATAATGGCTACACCTTC. Its translation: CASSLPPGWGQGNNGYTF.

The chain employs TRBV28 and TRBJ2-5; 8 bases agree with TRBD2. J was trimmed by 5 bases and V by 6 bases; bases with no gene match: 8. This CDR3 spans 14 amino acids. CDR1 MDHEN and CDR2 SYDVKM come from the germline V gene. The CDR3, as DNA: TGTGCCAGCAGAACGGGACTAGATAGGGAGACCCAGTACTTC. This sequence encodes CASRTGLDRETQYF.

The J gene is TRBJ2-7, the V gene TRBV2; D could derive from TRBD1 or TRBD2 (6 bases each). Germline loops: CDR1 SNHLY, CDR2 FYNNEI. With 3 bases removed from V and 4 bases from J, the gap between germline ends came to 16 bases. The CDR3 length is 15 residues. CDR3 residues: CASSEGGATLYEQYF. CDR3 sequence (DNA): TGTGCCAGCAGTGAGGGGGGCGCAACCCTTTACGAGCAGTACTTC. Combining the CDR3 with reference TRBV2 and TRBJ2-7 gives the whole variable domain EPEVTQTPSHQVTQMGQEVILRCVPISNHLYFYWYRQILGQKVEFLVSFYNNEISEKSEIFDDQFSVERPDGSNFTLKIRSTKLEDSAMYFCASSEGGATLYEQYFGPGTRLTVT.

J is TRBJ2-7 and V is TRBV27; D unresolved. Per the germline V gene, CDR1 is MNHEY and CDR2 is SMNVEV (reference sequence). The V gene lost 4 bases and the J gene lost 3 bases, with 10 bases spanning the gap. The CDR3 spans 13 residues. This CDR3 is CASSSRAHYEQYF. The DNA for the CDR3 is TGTGCCAGCAGTTCCCGCGCTCACTACGAGCAGTACTTC.

CDR3 nucleotides: TGTGCCAGCAGCTCAGAGACTGACAGAGCTGCCTATGGCTACACCTTC. Encoded protein: CASSSETDRAAYGYTF. The chain carries TRBV5-6 and TRBJ1-2; D is perhaps TRBD1 (5 bases). This CDR3 has 16 amino acids. Per the germline V gene, CDR1 is SGHDT and CDR2 is YYEEEE. Trimming took 3 bases from V and 4 from J, leaving 19 bases between them.

The chain recombines TRBV28 with TRBJ2-1, with D uncertain. This CDR3 has 13 amino acids. With 5 bases removed from V and 4 bases from J, the gap between germline ends came to 9 bases. Per the germline V gene, CDR1 is MDHEN and CDR2 is SYDVKM. The CDR3 reads CASSDPPYNEQFF. The CDR3 DNA sequence: TGTGCCAGCAGTGACCCCCCATACAATGAGCAGTTCTTC.

The chain links TRBV6-1 to TRBJ1-5; D is undetermined. CDR1 and CDR2 (germline): MNHNS, SASEGT. V gave up 6 bases and J gave up 5 bases, with 5 bases separating them. This CDR3 region has 11 residues. For the CDR3, the DNA is TGTGCCAGCAGGGAGCATCAGCCCCAGCATTTT. Residues: CASREHQPQHF.

The chain carries TRBV14 and TRBJ2-7; TRBD2 agrees at 8 bases. Per germline, CDR1 SGHDN and CDR2 FVKESK. V trimming: 3 bases; J trimming: 3 bases; junction bases outside the gene matches: 7. CDR3 length: 15 amino acids. The CDR3 protein is CASSQLSGMIYEQYF. Here the CDR3 DNA reads TGTGCCAGCAGCCAGCTTAGCGGGATGATCTACGAGCAGTACTTC. The full variable domain, completed using reference TRBV14 and TRBJ2-7, is EAGVTQFPSHSVIEKGQTVTLRCDPISGHDNLYWYRRVMGKEIKFLLHFVKESKQDESGMPNNRFLAERTGGTYSTLKVQPAELEDSGVYFCASSQLSGMIYEQYFGPGTRLTVT.

The V call is TRBV25-1, the J call TRBJ1-1, with 7 bases that match TRBD1. Germline V CDR1 and CDR2: MGHDK, SYGVNS. After removal of 6 bases from V and 1 base from J, the junction contained 5 bases not matched to a gene. CDR3 size: 14 residues. As DNA, the CDR3 is TGTGCCAGCAGCAGGGGGTCATCGAACACTGAAGCTTTCTTT. It is translated as CASSRGSSNTEAFF.

The chain couples TRBV28 to TRBJ1-2; D gene ambiguous. V lost 3 bases, J lost 4 bases, and 9 bases lay in between. The germline V gene has CDR1 MDHEN and CDR2 SYDVKM. CDR3 length equals 13 residues. The CDR3 sequence is CASSLGRVYGYTF. The CDR3 DNA follows: TGTGCCAGCAGTTTGGGCAGAGTCTATGGCTACACCTTC.

The table lists this clone with a count of one. The CDR3 loop is CASSYGGGSTEAFF. DNA of the CDR3: TGTGCCAGCAGCTATGGTGGGGGGTCAACTGAAGCTTTCTTT. The chain carries TRBV7-6 and TRBJ1-1; D is perhaps TRBD1 (5 bases). The V end was cut by 4 bases, the J end by 5 bases, with 14 bases between. Germline lookup yields CDR1 SGHVS and CDR2 FNYEAQ. The CDR3 runs 14 residues.

The chain links TRBV29-1 to TRBJ2-7; TRBD1 matches at 9 bases. V shed 4 bases and J 0 bases; nucleotides not matched to a gene: 4. This CDR3 region has 14 residues. Germline V gives CDR1 SQVTM, CDR2 ANQGSEA. As DNA, the CDR3 is TGCAGCGTTGTAGGGACAGGGCGCTCCTACGAGCAGTACTTC. This encodes CSVVGTGRSYEQYF.

This clone was recorded only once. The genes are TRBV7-6 and TRBJ2-7; possibly TRBD2 for D (6 bases). The CDR3 has 13 residues. Germline values: CDR1 SGHVS, CDR2 FNYEAQ. With 1 base removed from V and 3 bases from J, the gap between germline ends came to 7 bases. CDR3 coding DNA: TGTGCCAGCAGCTTAGGCGGGGACTACGAGCAGTACTTC. Its translation: CASSLGGDYEQYF.